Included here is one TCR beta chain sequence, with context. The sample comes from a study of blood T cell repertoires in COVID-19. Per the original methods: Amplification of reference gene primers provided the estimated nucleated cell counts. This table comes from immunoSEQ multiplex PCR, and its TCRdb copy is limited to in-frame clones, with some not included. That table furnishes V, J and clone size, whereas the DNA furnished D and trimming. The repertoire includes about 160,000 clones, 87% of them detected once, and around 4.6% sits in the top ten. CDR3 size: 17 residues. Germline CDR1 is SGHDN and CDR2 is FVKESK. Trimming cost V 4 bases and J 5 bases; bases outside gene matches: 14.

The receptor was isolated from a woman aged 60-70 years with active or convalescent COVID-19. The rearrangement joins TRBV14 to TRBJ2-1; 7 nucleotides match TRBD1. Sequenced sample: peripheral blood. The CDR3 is CASSPSRQQGVHNEQFF. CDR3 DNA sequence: TGTGCCAGCAGCCCATCGCGGCAGCAGGGGGTTCACAATGAGCAGTTCTTC. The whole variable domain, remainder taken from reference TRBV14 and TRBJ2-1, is EAGVTQFPSHSVIEKGQTVTLRCDPISGHDNLYWYRRVMGKEIKFLLHFVKESKQDESGMPNNRFLAERTGGTYSTLKVQPAELEDSGVYFCASSPSRQQGVHNEQFFGPGTRLTVL.